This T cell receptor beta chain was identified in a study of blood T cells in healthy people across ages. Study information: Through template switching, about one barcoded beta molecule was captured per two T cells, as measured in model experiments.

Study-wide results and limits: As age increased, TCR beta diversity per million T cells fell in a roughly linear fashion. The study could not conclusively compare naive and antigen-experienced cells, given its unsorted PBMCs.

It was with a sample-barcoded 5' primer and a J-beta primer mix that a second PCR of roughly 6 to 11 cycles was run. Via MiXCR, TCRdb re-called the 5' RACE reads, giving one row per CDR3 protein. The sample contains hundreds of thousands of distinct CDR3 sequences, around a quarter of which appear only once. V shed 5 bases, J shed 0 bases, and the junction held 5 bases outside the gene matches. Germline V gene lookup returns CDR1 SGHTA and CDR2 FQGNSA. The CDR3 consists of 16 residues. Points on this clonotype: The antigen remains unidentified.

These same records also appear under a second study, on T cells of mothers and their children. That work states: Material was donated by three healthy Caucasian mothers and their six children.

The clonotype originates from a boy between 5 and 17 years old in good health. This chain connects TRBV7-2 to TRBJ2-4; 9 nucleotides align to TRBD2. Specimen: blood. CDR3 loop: CASSQTSGLAKNIQYF. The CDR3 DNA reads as TGTGCCAGCAGCCAAACTAGCGGGCTAGCCAAAAACATTCAGTACTTC. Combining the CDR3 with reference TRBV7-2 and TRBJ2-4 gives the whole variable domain GAGVSQSPSNKVTEKGKDVELRCDPISGHTALYWYRQSLGQGLEFLIYFQGNSAPDKSGLPSDRFSAERTGGSVSTLTIQRTQQEDSAVYLCASSQTSGLAKNIQYFGAGTRLSVL.